Presented here are 27 T cell receptor beta chains from one specimen sequenced in a study of regulatory dendritic cells for organ transplantation. Sorted T cells were CFSE-labeled and cultured 5 days with allogeneic regulatory or mature dendritic cells at 1:10. The assay was immunoSEQ multiplex PCR, and TCRdb's table has in-frame clones only and misses some. The data contain some 7,800 clones, about two thirds of them singletons. These receptors are not linked to any known antigen. What was sequenced was memory CD4+ T cells from blood cultured with dendritic cells. Stated subset: CD45RO+ memory T cells. The receptors were sampled from a human donor in good health.

The gene calls are TRBV10-3 and TRBJ1-5; 7 positions agree with TRBD1. The germline V gene has CDR1 ENHRY and CDR2 SYGVKD. Trimming removed 10 bases from V and 1 base from J; junction bases left unmatched: 7. The CDR3 is 14 amino acids. The CDR3 region has the DNA TGTGCCACCCGGGGGGGACAGAGCAATCAGCCCCAGCATTTT. Translating gives CATRGGQSNQPQHF.

The J gene is TRBJ1-3, the V gene TRBV27; 8 bases fit TRBD1. The CDR3 totals 14 residues. Germline values: CDR1 MNHEY, CDR2 SMNVEV (reference sequence). Trimming at V came to 4 bases and at J to 3 bases, leaving 2 bases not matched to a gene. CDR3 sequence: CASSSGGFGNTIYF. The CDR3 bases are TGTGCCAGCAGTTCAGGGGGCTTTGGAAACACCATATATTTT.

The chain links TRBV6-5 to TRBJ1-2, with 8 nucleotides matching TRBD1. Trimming cost V 5 bases and J 8 bases; bases outside gene matches: 4. Per germline, CDR1 MNHEY and CDR2 SVGAGI. The CDR3 runs to 12 residues. This chain's CDR3 is CASSLQGAGYTF. CDR3 DNA: TGTGCCAGCAGTCTCCAGGGGGCCGGCTACACCTTC.

This chain uses TRBV5-1 with TRBJ2-3; 9 bases are shared with TRBD2. The CDR3 runs to 15 residues. The V gene's germline CDR1 is SGHRS and CDR2 YFSETQ. V shed 5 bases, J shed 2 bases, and the junction held 6 bases outside the gene matches. The CDR3, as DNA: TGCGCCAGCAGTCCGGTAGCGGGGGTCACAGATACGCAGTATTTT. It specifies CASSPVAGVTDTQYF.

The rearrangement links TRBV5-8 to TRBJ1-2; no definite D call. This CDR3 region has 14 residues. CDR1 and CDR2 from the germline V gene are SGHTS and YDEGEE. Trimming shortened V by 0 bases and J by 4 bases, and 10 bases separated the two germline ends. In DNA, the CDR3 is TGTGCCAGCAGCTTGGGACATCTCAGCTATGGCTACACCTTC. Its translation is CASSLGHLSYGYTF. Drawing the rest from reference TRBV5-8 and TRBJ1-2, the complete variable domain is EAGVTQSPTHLIKTRGQQATLRCSPISGHTSVYWYQQALGLGLQFLLWYDEGEERNRGNFPPRFSGRQFPNYSSELNVNALELEDSALYLCASSLGHLSYGYTFGSGTRLTVV.

This clone turned up a few times. V usage is TRBV27 and J usage is TRBJ2-7; 11 nucleotides align to TRBD1. Germline values: CDR1 MNHEY, CDR2 SMNVEV (reference sequence). This CDR3 is built from 15 residues. The V and J ends lost 5 bases and 3 bases, in that order; junction bases with no gene match: 6. The DNA of the CDR3 is TGTGCCAGCAGTGTTTCCGGGACAGGGGGCTACGAGCAGTACTTC. This translates into CASSVSGTGGYEQYF.

The CDR3 sequence: CASSGQVYNEQFF. DNA for the CDR3: TGTGCCAGCAGTGGACAGGTATACAATGAGCAGTTCTTC. This rearrangement joins TRBV2 to TRBJ2-1; a possible D gene is TRBD1 (6 bases). The germline V and J ends were trimmed by 4 bases and 4 bases, with 8 bases remaining between them. Germline V gene lookup returns CDR1 SNHLY and CDR2 FYNNEI. The CDR3 loop spans 13 amino acids.

The CDR3 here is CASTSQGRGYNTGELFF. CDR3 DNA sequence: TGTGCCAGCACCTCCCAGGGCAGGGGGTATAACACCGGGGAGCTGTTTTTT. The genes are TRBV5-6 and TRBJ2-2; 7 positions match TRBD1. The J segment lost 2 bases and the V segment lost 6 bases, leaving 13 bases of the junction unmatched. CDR3 length: 17 amino acids. Looked up from germline, CDR1 is SGHDT and CDR2 is YYEEEE.

The genes are TRBV27 and TRBJ2-3; D call uncertain. Trimming took off 5 bases at V and 1 base at J, with 13 bases between the two ends. CDR3 length equals 15 residues. Germline CDR1 is MNHEY and CDR2 is SMNVEV (reference sequence). The CDR3 DNA follows: TGTGCCAGCAGTCGCCCCCCCAGTGGCACAGATACGCAGTATTTT. As protein: CASSRPPSGTDTQYF.

The J gene is TRBJ1-5, the V gene TRBV19; tentatively, D is TRBD1 (5 bases). CDR3 length equals 13 residues. The germline V gene has CDR1 LNHDA and CDR2 SQIVND (reference sequence). Trimming took off 7 bases at V and 5 bases at J, with 12 bases between the two ends. The CDR3 reads CASKSGGHQPQHF. The CDR3 DNA reads as TGTGCCAGTAAGTCGGGGGGTCATCAGCCCCAGCATTTT.

V is TRBV12-5 and J is TRBJ1-6; 8 bases are shared with TRBD1. The germline CDR1 and CDR2 sequences are LGHNT and FRNRAP. The CDR3 runs to 15 residues. V lost 4 bases, J lost 8 bases, and 7 bases stayed unmatched. CDR3 coding DNA: TGTGCTAGTGGTTCTCCGACAGGGGAGTATTCACCCCTCCACTTT. Amino acid sequence: CASGSPTGEYSPLHF.

The chain joins TRBV2 to TRBJ1-2, with no clear D. CDR1 is SNHLY and CDR2 is FYNNEI in the germline V gene. The CDR3 extends over 14 amino acids. The ends were cut back, 2 bases at V and 0 bases at J, with 7 bases in the middle. CDR3 region: CASSEIGANYGYTF. DNA of the CDR3: TGTGCCAGCAGTGAAATCGGAGCTAACTATGGCTACACCTTC.

The chain has TRBV6-5 and TRBJ1-6; TRBD1 agrees at 7 bases. Trimming removed 7 bases from V and 5 bases from J; junction bases left unmatched: 5. Germline CDR1 MNHEY, CDR2 SVGAGI. This CDR3 is 14 amino acids long. DNA of the CDR3: TGTGCCAGCACCCACAGGGGCGATAATTCACCCCTCCACTTT. The encoded protein is CASTHRGDNSPLHF.

This rearrangement joins TRBV5-1 to TRBJ1-6; TRBD1 might be the D (6 bases). The CDR3 is 13 residues long. Germline V gives CDR1 SGHRS, CDR2 YFSETQ. V lost 0 bases, J lost 8 bases, and 6 bases lay in between. CDR3 DNA sequence: TGCGCCAGCAGCTTGGAGGGGGATTCACCCCTCCACTTT. Translating it yields CASSLEGDSPLHF.

This chain links TRBV5-1 with TRBJ1-4; TRBD1 might be the D (5 bases). The CDR3 spans 14 residues. Trimming stripped 0 bases from V and 5 bases from J, with 8 bases between. CDR1 is SGHRS and CDR2 is YFSETQ in the germline V gene. Here the CDR3 reads CASSLGTNNEKLFF. CDR3 bases: TGCGCCAGCAGCTTGGGGACAAACAATGAAAAACTGTTTTTT.

This sequence joins TRBV5-4 and TRBJ2-1, with 7 bases aligning to TRBD2. The V and J ends lost 4 bases and 8 bases, in that order; junction bases with no gene match: 12. This CDR3 is 15 amino acids long. From germline, CDR1 is SGHNT and CDR2 YYREEE (reference sequence). The chain's CDR3 is CASSQRRGLADEQFF. In DNA, the CDR3 is TGTGCCAGCAGCCAGCGGCGAGGTCTAGCGGATGAGCAGTTCTTC.

This clone has more than one count but fewer than ten. The chain has TRBV6-4 and TRBJ1-5; no firm D call. Germline CDR1 and CDR2: MRHNA and SNTAGT. This CDR3 is 15 amino acids long. V was clipped by 4 bases and J by 1 base, with 11 bases between them. The CDR3 DNA reads TGTGCCAGCAGTGTTGAGGCCGCAAGCAATCAGCCCCAGCATTTT. Protein: CASSVEAASNQPQHF.

The J gene is TRBJ2-7, the V gene TRBV9; 12 bases align to TRBD2. The V gene's germline CDR1 is SGDLS and CDR2 YYNGEE. With 2 bases clipped from V and 6 bases from J, the junction kept 3 bases outside the gene matches. The CDR3 has 14 amino acids. The CDR3 nucleotides are TGTGCCAGCAGCGTGACTAGCGGGGGTGGCGAGCAGTACTTC. Its protein product is CASSVTSGGGEQYF.

This CDR3 reads CAASTGGSTNEKLFF. CDR3 nucleotide sequence: TGTGCCGCCTCGACAGGGGGCTCAACTAATGAAAAACTGTTTTTT. This sequence joins TRBV2 and TRBJ1-4; TRBD1 agrees at 10 bases. CDR3 size: 15 residues. V lost 11 bases and J lost 0; bases outside the gene matches: 6. In germline, CDR1 is SNHLY, CDR2 FYNNEI.

The gene calls are TRBV11-3 and TRBJ1-1; the match to TRBD1 covers 8 bases. CDR3 length: 15 residues. Germline V gene sequence: CDR1 SGHNT, CDR2 YENEEA. The V gene end was trimmed by 0 bases and the J gene end by 3 bases; junction bases not matched to a gene: 3. The CDR3 protein is CASSLDQGADTEAFF. The DNA for the CDR3 is TGTGCCAGCAGCTTAGATCAGGGGGCGGACACTGAAGCTTTCTTT.

This clone was detected a few times. The chain carries TRBV2 and TRBJ1-1; D may be TRBD1 (6 bases). Looked up from germline, CDR1 is SNHLY and CDR2 is FYNNEI. This CDR3 contains 12 residues. Trimming took 4 bases from V and 6 from J, leaving 9 bases between them. CDR3 region: CASSASGAEAFF. As DNA, the CDR3 is TGTGCCAGCAGTGCTTCAGGGGCTGAAGCTTTCTTT.

By share of the sample, this clone is medium-sized. V is TRBV6-5 and J is TRBJ1-1; unclear D gene. The CDR3 runs 15 residues. Germline CDR1 and CDR2: MNHEY and SVGAGI. V lost 6 bases and J lost 0, with 14 bases in between. The CDR3 DNA is TGTGCCAGCAGCACCTACGGTTTCATGAACACTGAAGCTTTCTTT. Translated: CASSTYGFMNTEAFF.

The gene calls are TRBV27 and TRBJ2-6, with 9 positions matching TRBD2. After removal of 6 bases from V and 1 base from J, the junction contained 7 bases not matched to a gene. The CDR3 spans 17 residues. CDR1 is MNHEY and CDR2 is SMNVEV in the germline V gene (reference sequence). CDR3 protein: CASRGAAGGSGANVLTF. The CDR3 DNA follows: TGTGCCAGCAGGGGGGCGGCGGGGGGGTCTGGGGCCAACGTCCTGACTTTC.

The V and J genes are TRBV6-6 and TRBJ2-1; 8 bases align to TRBD1. After removal of 5 bases from V and 9 bases from J, the junction contained 6 bases not matched to a gene. Germline loops: CDR1 MNHNY, CDR2 SVGAGI (reference sequence). CDR3 size: 13 residues. The CDR3, as DNA: TGTGCCAGCAGTCCATTGACAGGGGTTGAGCAGTTCTTC. As protein: CASSPLTGVEQFF.

This chain connects TRBV18 to TRBJ2-3, with 10 bases matching TRBD2. The germline CDR1 and CDR2 sequences are KGHSH and LQKENI. With V trimmed by 0 bases and J by 4 bases, 4 bases remained unmatched. CDR3 length: 16 amino acids. The chain's CDR3 is CASSPPGLAGADTQYF. The CDR3 DNA is TGTGCCAGCTCACCACCAGGGCTAGCGGGGGCAGATACGCAGTATTTT.

The chain recombines TRBV18 with TRBJ2-5, with D unclear. The CDR3 covers 12 residues. Germline V CDR1 and CDR2: KGHSH, LQKENI. With 6 bases removed from V and 5 bases from J, the gap between germline ends came to 10 bases. The CDR3 DNA follows: TGTGCCAGCTCCTTACACGGGGAGACCCAGTACTTC. Translating gives CASSLHGETQYF.

Only one count was recorded for this clone. The CDR3 nucleotides read TGTGCCAGCAGGCCACCGGGACAGCACTTCTACAATGAGCAGTTCTTC. It yields the protein CASRPPGQHFYNEQFF. The V gene is TRBV7-3, the J gene TRBJ2-1; TRBD1 aligns across 7 bases. Germline assignment: CDR1 SGHTA and CDR2 FQGTGA. V was pared by 6 bases and J by 3 bases, with 11 bases of the junction left unmatched. CDR3 length: 16 amino acids. The whole variable domain, remainder taken from reference TRBV7-3 and TRBJ2-1, is GAGVSQTPSNKVTEKGKYVELRCDPISGHTALYWYRQSLGQGPEFLIYFQGTGAADDSGLPNDRFFAVRPEGSVSTLKIQRTERGDSAVYLCASRPPGQHFYNEQFFGPGTRLTVL.